The TCR beta chain described here comes from a study of blood T cell repertoires in COVID-19. Only in-frame clones appear in the TCRdb table, and some are missing; sequencing was by immunoSEQ multiplex PCR. The sample carries around 360,000 clones, less than 90% recorded once. Germline V gene data show CDR1 as MGHRA and CDR2 as YSYEKL. With 5 bases clipped from V and 3 bases from J, the junction kept 8 bases outside the gene matches. There are 15 residues in the CDR3. Sequencing was performed on PBMCs or T cells enriched from blood (not recorded which). This TCR derives from a woman younger than 45 who had recovered from COVID-19. The chain links TRBV4-1 to TRBJ1-1; 8 bases align to TRBD1. The CDR3 DNA follows: TGCGCCAGCAGCTGGAGGCAGGGGGCGGACACTGAAGCTTTCTTT. This sequence encodes CASSWRQGADTEAFF.